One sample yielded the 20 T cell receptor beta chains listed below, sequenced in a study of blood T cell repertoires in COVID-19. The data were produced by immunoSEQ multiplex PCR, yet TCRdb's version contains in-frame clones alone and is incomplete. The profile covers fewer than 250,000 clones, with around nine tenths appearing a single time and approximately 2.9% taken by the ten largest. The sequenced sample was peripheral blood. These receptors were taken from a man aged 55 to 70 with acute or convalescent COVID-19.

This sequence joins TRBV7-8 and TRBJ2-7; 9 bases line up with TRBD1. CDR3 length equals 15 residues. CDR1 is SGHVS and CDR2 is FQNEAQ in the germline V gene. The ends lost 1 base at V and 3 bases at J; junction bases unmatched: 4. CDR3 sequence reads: CASSLGRQGVYEQYF. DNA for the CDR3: TGTGCCAGCAGCTTAGGCCGACAGGGGGTCTACGAGCAGTACTTC.

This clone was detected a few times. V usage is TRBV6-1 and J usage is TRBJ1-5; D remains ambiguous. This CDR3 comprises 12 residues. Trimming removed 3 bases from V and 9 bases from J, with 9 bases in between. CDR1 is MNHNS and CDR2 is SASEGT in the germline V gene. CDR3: CASSDTVGPQHF. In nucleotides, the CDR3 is TGTGCCAGCAGTGACACCGTCGGGCCCCAGCATTTT.

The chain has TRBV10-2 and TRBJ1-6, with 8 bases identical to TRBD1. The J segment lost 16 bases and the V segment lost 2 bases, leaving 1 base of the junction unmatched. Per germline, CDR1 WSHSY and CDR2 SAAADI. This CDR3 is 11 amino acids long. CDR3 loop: CASSERQGLHF. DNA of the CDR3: TGCGCCAGCAGTGAGCGACAGGGGCTCCACTTT.

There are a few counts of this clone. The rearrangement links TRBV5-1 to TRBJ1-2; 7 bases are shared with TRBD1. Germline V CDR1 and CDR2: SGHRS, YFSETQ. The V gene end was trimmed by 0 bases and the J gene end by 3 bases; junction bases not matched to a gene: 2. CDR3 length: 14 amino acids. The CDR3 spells CASSLAGTDYGYTF. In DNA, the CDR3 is TGCGCCAGCAGCTTGGCCGGGACAGACTATGGCTACACCTTC.

CDR3 nucleotides: TGTGCCAGCAGCTTGGCCGGGGGCGGGGGGATAACAGATACGCAGTATTTT. This translates into CASSLAGGGGITDTQYF. The rearrangement uses TRBV5-4 and TRBJ2-3, with 8 bases lining up with TRBD2. This CDR3 is 17 amino acids long. CDR1 and CDR2 (germline): SGHNT, YYREEE (reference sequence). V lost 0 bases to trimming and J lost 3 bases; unmatched junction nucleotides: 9.

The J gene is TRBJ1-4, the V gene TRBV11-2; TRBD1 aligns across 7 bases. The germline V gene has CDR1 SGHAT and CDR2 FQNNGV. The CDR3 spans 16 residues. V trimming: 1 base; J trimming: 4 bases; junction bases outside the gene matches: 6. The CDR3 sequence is CASSLGQGGGNEKLFF. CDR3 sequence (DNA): TGTGCCAGCAGCTTAGGACAGGGCGGAGGTAATGAAAAACTGTTTTTT.

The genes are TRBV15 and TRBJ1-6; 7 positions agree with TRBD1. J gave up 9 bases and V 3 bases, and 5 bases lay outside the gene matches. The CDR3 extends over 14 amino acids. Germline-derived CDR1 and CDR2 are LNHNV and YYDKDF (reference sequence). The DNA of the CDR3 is TGTGCCACCAGCAGCGACAGGGTCGGTTCACCCCTCCACTTT. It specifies CATSSDRVGSPLHF.

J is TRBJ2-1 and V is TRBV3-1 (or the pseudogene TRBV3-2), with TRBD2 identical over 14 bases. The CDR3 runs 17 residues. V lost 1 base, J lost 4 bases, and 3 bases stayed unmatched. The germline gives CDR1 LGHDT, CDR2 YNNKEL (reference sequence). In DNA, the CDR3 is TGTGCCAGCAGCCAAGGGACTAGCGGGGGGTTTTACAATGAGCAGTTCTTC. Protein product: CASSQGTSGGFYNEQFF.

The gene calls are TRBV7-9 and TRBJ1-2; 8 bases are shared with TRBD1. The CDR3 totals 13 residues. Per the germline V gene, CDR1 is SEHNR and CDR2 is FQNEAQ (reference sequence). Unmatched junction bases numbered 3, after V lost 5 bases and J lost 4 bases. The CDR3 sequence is CASSPGTGYGYTF. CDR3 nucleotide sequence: TGTGCCAGCAGCCCCGGGACAGGCTATGGCTACACCTTC. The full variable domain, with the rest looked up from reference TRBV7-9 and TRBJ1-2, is DTGVSQNPRHKITKRGQNVTFRCDPISEHNRLYWYRQTLGQGPEFLTYFQNEAQLEKSRLLSDRFSAERPKGSFSTLEIQRTEQGDSAMYLCASSPGTGYGYTFGSGTRLTVV.

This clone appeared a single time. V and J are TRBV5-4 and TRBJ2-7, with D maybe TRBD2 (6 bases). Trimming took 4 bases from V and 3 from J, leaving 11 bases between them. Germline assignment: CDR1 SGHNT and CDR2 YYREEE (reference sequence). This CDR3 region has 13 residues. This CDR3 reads CASSTQGLYEQYF. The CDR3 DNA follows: TGTGCCAGCAGCACCCAGGGACTCTACGAGCAGTACTTC.

The CDR3 bases are TGTGCCAGTAGTACTGAAAGCCAACCCACCTACGAGCAGTACTTC. Its protein is CASSTESQPTYEQYF. V and J are TRBV19 and TRBJ2-7; no clear D. The ends were cut back, 4 bases at V and 2 bases at J, with 15 bases in the middle. CDR3 size: 15 residues. Germline CDR1 is LNHDA and CDR2 is SQIVND (reference sequence).

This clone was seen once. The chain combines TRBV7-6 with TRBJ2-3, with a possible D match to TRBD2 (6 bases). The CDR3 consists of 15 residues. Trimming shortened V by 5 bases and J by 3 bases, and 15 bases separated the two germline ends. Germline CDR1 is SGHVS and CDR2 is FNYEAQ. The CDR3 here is CASSPRAGLTDTQYF. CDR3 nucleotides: TGTGCCAGCAGCCCACGGGCGGGGTTGACAGATACGCAGTATTTT.

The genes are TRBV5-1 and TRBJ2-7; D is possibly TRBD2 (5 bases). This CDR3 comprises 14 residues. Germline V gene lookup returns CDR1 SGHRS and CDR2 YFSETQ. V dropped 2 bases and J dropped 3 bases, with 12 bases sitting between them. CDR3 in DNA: TGCGCCAGCAGCTTCTCAGTCGGGAACTACGAGCAGTACTTC. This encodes CASSFSVGNYEQYF.

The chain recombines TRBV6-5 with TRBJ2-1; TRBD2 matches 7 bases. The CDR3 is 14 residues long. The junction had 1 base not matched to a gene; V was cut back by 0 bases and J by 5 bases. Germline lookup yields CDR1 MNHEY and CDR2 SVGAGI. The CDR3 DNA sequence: TGTGCCAGCAGTTACTCGGGGGGGAACAATGAGCAGTTCTTC. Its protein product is CASSYSGGNNEQFF.

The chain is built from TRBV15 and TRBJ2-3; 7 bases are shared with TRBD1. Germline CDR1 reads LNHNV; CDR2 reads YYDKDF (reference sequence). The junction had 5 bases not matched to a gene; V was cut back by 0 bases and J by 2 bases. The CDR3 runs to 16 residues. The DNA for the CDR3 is TGTGCCACCAGCAGAGATAGTGGGACAGCCACAGATACGCAGTATTTT. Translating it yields CATSRDSGTATDTQYF.

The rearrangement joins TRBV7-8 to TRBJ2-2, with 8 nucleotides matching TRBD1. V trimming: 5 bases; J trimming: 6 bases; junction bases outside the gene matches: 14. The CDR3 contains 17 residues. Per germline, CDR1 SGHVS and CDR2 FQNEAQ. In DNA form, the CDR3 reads TGTGCCAGCAGCCAAGGGACAGGCAAGAGATTCGCCGGGGAGCTGTTTTTT. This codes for CASSQGTGKRFAGELFF.

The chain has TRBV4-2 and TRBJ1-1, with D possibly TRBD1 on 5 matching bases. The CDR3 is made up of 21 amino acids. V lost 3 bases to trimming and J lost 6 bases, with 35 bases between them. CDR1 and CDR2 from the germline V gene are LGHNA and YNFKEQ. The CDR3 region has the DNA TGTGCCAGCAGCCACAACTCCCCGGGGGATCCTAAAACCAGCCGACCTGCTGAAGCTTTCTTT. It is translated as CASSHNSPGDPKTSRPAEAFF.

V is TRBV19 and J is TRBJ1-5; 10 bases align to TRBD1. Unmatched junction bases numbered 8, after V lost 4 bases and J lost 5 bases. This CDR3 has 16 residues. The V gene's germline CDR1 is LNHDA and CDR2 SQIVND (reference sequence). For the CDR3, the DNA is TGTGCCAGTAGTAGGACTCGGGACAGGGGATATCAGCCCCAGCATTTT. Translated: CASSRTRDRGYQPQHF.

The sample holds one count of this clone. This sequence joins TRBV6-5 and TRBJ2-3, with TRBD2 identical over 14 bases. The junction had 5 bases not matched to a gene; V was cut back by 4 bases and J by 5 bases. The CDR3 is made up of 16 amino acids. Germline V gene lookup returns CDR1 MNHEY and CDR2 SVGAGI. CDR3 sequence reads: CASSSRLAGGQDTQYF. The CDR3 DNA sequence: TGTGCCAGCAGTTCGAGACTAGCGGGGGGGCAAGATACGCAGTATTTT.

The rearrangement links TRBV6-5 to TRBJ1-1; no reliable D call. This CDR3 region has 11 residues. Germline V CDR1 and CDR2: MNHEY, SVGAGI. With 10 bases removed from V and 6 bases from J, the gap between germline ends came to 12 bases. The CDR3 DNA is TGTGCCACCGAAGGGCGGGCTGAAGCTTTCTTT. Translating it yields CATEGRAEAFF.